This T cell receptor (beta chain) was profiled in a study of OX40 agonist ivuxolimab in advanced cancers. This table comes from immunoSEQ multiplex PCR, and its TCRdb copy is limited to in-frame clones, with some not included. The sample carries about 19,000 clones, roughly 85% recorded once. This CDR3 contains 15 residues. Germline V CDR1 and CDR2: SGHKS, YYEKEE (reference sequence). Between the trimmed V and J ends, which lost 0 bases and 0 bases, there was a span of 9 bases. This receptor was taken from an adult with an advanced solid tumor such as melanoma, head and neck, liver or kidney cancer. The chain carries TRBV5-5 and TRBJ1-2; D not certain. The starting material was CD4+ or CD8+ T cells sorted from blood, obtained in a trial of the OX40 agonist ivuxolimab. The CDR3 sequence is CASSLAKGPNYGYTF. CDR3 coding DNA: TGTGCCAGCAGCTTGGCCAAAGGCCCTAACTATGGCTACACCTTC.